This note documents a single TCR beta chain sequence. Antigen: not known. The data originate from a study of T cells in Graves' hyperthyroidism and ophthalmopathy. Study-level background: Sampling of peripheral blood happened at initial diagnosis, prior to any treatment.

The source material, RNA transcripts, was used to amplify TCR beta CDR3 regions. The TCR CDR3 was amplified in a first-round RT-PCR using the HTBI primer set. TCRdb redid the calling of the multiplex PCR reads with MiXCR, one entry per CDR3 protein. The profile shows 350,000 to 400,000 distinct CDR3 sequences, approximately 15% of them singletons. The CDR3 is made up of 15 amino acids. Germline-derived CDR1 and CDR2 are GTSNPN and SVGIG (reference sequence). After removal of 1 base from V and 0 bases from J, the junction contained 3 bases not matched to a gene. Isolation of PBMCs was performed on approximately 10 ml fresh peripheral blood. Study-level results: Blood also contained most expanded thyroid clonotypes above 0.001.

The chain employs TRBV30 and TRBJ2-7; TRBD2 matches 10 bases. This TCR was sampled from a woman aged 25 to 45 with Graves' hyperthyroidism. Source material: blood. The CDR3 sequence is CAWSGASGSSYEQYF. The DNA of the CDR3 is TGTGCCTGGAGTGGTGCTAGCGGGAGCTCCTACGAGCAGTACTTC.